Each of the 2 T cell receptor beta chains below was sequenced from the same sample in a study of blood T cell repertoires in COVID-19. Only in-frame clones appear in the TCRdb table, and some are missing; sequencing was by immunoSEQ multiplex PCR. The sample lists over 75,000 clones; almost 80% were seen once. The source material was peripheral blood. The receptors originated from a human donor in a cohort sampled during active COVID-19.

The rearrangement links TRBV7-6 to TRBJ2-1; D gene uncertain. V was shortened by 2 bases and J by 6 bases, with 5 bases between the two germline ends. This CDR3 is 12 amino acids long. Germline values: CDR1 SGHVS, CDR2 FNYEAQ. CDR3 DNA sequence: TGTGCCAGCAGCTTATTCGGCAATGAGCAGTTCTTC. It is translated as CASSLFGNEQFF.

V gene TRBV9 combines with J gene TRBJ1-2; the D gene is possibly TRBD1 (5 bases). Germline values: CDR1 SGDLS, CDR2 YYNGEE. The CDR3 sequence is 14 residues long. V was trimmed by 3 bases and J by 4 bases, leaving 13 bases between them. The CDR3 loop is CASSGKKGLYGYTF. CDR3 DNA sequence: TGTGCCAGCAGCGGAAAGAAGGGGCTCTATGGCTACACCTTC.